Below, 27 T cell receptor beta chains from the same sample are listed, as sequenced in a study of post-analysis software for immune sequencing data. No antigen has been identified for these receptors. Study-wide points: Patients had higher frequencies than controls of roughly five TRBV segments, including TRBV5-6, TRBV5-1 and TRBV20-1.

Incorporated into the TCR beta cDNA libraries were unique molecular identifiers, which served to reduce PCR and sequencing biases. TCRdb used MiXCR to reprocess the PCR reads, holding one entry per CDR3 protein. The table has 650,000 to 900,000 distinct CDR3 sequences, more than 45% seen once; the top ten hold 4.9%. The sequencing sample was made of blood. These TCRs come from a girl aged 10 to 17 with multiple sclerosis.

This clonotype was seen a few times. The rearrangement joins TRBV29-1 to TRBJ2-5; D perhaps matches TRBD2 (6 bases). Germline lookup yields CDR1 SQVTM and CDR2 ANQGSEA. The V end lost 4 bases, the J end lost 2 bases, and 14 bases lay between the germline ends. CDR3 length: 14 residues. The CDR3: CSVVLGGRQETQYF. The CDR3 DNA is TGCAGCGTTGTCCTGGGGGGACGTCAAGAGACCCAGTACTTC. The variable domain in full, completed from reference TRBV29-1 and TRBJ2-5, reads SAVISQKPSRDICQRGTSLTIQCQVDSQVTMMFWYRQQPGQSLTLIATANQGSEATYESGFVIDKFPISRPNLTFSTLTVSNMSPEDSSIYLCSVVLGGRQETQYFGPGTRLLVL.

The V call is TRBV5-1, the J call TRBJ1-2, with D maybe TRBD1 (6 bases). Germline CDR1 is SGHRS and CDR2 is YFSETQ. V lost 0 bases and J 4 bases, leaving 10 bases between the germline ends. This CDR3 has 14 amino acids. CDR3 DNA: TGCGCCAGCAGCTTGGAACCGGGGGCCTATGGCTACACCTTC. As protein: CASSLEPGAYGYTF.

This sequence joins TRBV7-9 and TRBJ1-2; D is unresolved. Germline CDR1 reads SEHNR; CDR2 reads FQNEAQ (reference sequence). This CDR3 has 13 amino acids. The V and J ends lost 5 bases and 4 bases respectively, with 11 bases between them. Here the CDR3 reads CASSPTTSYGYTF. CDR3 DNA: TGTGCCAGCAGCCCAACTACCAGCTATGGCTACACCTTC. The entire variable domain, with the rest obtained from reference TRBV7-9 and TRBJ1-2, is as follows: DTGVSQNPRHKITKRGQNVTFRCDPISEHNRLYWYRQTLGQGPEFLTYFQNEAQLEKSRLLSDRFSAERPKGSFSTLEIQRTEQGDSAMYLCASSPTTSYGYTFGSGTRLTVV.

This sequence joins TRBV7-2 and TRBJ2-6; the match to TRBD1 covers 7 bases. The CDR3 runs to 15 residues. V lost 8 bases, J lost 5 bases, and 9 bases stayed unmatched. The V gene's germline CDR1 is SGHTA and CDR2 FQGNSA. CDR3: CASQHRGSRANVLTF. In DNA, the CDR3 is TGTGCCAGCCAACACAGGGGTAGTAGGGCCAACGTCCTGACTTTC.

This clonotype was counted only a few times. V and J are TRBV7-8 and TRBJ2-7; D ambiguous. The CDR3 has 15 amino acids. The germline V gene encodes CDR1 SGHVS and CDR2 FQNEAQ. Trimming removed 5 bases at V and 6 bases at J, with 20 bases between. CDR3 bases: TGTGCCAGCAGCCCGAGTTCCGGGTCCCACCGCGAGCAGTACTTC. As protein: CASSPSSGSHREQYF. The variable domain in full, with the rest retrieved from reference TRBV7-8 and TRBJ2-7, is GAGVSQSPRYKVAKRGQDVALRCDPISGHVSLFWYQQALGQGPEFLTYFQNEAQLDKSGLPSDRFFAERPEGSVSTLKIQRTQQEDSAVYLCASSPSSGSHREQYFGPGTRLTVT.

The chain carries TRBV20-1 and TRBJ1-2; D is ambiguous. Trimming took 1 base from V and 6 from J, leaving 12 bases between them. The CDR3 runs to 13 residues. CDR1 and CDR2 (germline): DFQATT, SNEGSKA (reference sequence). This chain's CDR3 is CSARGGVIDGYTF. Here the CDR3 DNA reads TGCAGTGCTAGAGGGGGAGTGATCGATGGCTACACCTTC.

The chain joins TRBV20-1 to TRBJ2-1; weak D call: TRBD1 (5 bases). Looked up from germline, CDR1 is DFQATT and CDR2 is SNEGSKA (reference sequence). V shed 0 bases and J shed 12 bases, with 12 bases lying between them. The CDR3 extends over 12 amino acids. CDR3 sequence (DNA): TGCAGTGCTAGAGAGGAAGGGGAAACGCAGTTCTTC. Its translation: CSAREEGETQFF.

This sequence joins TRBV20-1 and TRBJ2-7, with D possibly being TRBD1 (6 bases). The CDR3 consists of 14 residues. Germline lookup yields CDR1 DFQATT and CDR2 SNEGSKA (reference sequence). V lost 5 bases, J lost 2 bases, and 16 bases lay in between. CDR3 nucleotides: TGCAGTGCTGAAGGCCCCAGGGGCGCCTACGAGCAGTACTTC. Its protein is CSAEGPRGAYEQYF.

This clonotype was counted between two and nine times. V gene TRBV15 combines with J gene TRBJ2-7; D gene ambiguous. V was trimmed by 0 bases and J by 6 bases, leaving 18 bases between them. Looked up from germline, CDR1 is LNHNV and CDR2 is YYDKDF (reference sequence). The CDR3 is 16 amino acids. The CDR3 here is CATSRDPQAPPPEQYF. CDR3 in DNA: TGTGCCACCAGCAGAGATCCTCAGGCTCCCCCTCCCGAGCAGTACTTC.

This sequence joins TRBV4-3 and TRBJ2-3, with TRBD2 identical over 7 bases. Germline values: CDR1 LGHNA, CDR2 YSLEER. V dropped 2 bases and J dropped 3; count of bases not matched to a gene: 5. The CDR3 has 15 amino acids. The CDR3 DNA sequence: TGCGCCAGCAGCCAAAACTGGGGGGGAACAGATACGCAGTATTTT. Translating gives CASSQNWGGTDTQYF.

The CDR3 here is CSAYRGGSEKLFF. The DNA for the CDR3 is TGCAGTGCGTACAGGGGGGGGAGTGAAAAACTGTTTTTT. The rearrangement uses TRBV20-1 and TRBJ1-4; 8 bases map to TRBD1. CDR1 and CDR2 from the germline V gene are DFQATT and SNEGSKA (reference sequence). The CDR3 has 13 residues. The V and J ends lost 6 bases and 7 bases, in that order; junction bases with no gene match: 7.

J is TRBJ2-3 and V is TRBV5-6; the D is unclear. The V gene's germline CDR1 is SGHDT and CDR2 YYEEEE. Trimming removed 0 bases from V and 7 bases from J, with 12 bases in between. This CDR3 comprises 14 residues. CDR3 coding DNA: TGTGCCAGCAGCTTGGGACGGAACTACTATACGCAGTATTTT. This codes for CASSLGRNYYTQYF.

V and J are TRBV28 and TRBJ2-1; TRBD2 aligns across 8 bases. From germline, CDR1 is MDHEN and CDR2 SYDVKM. Losses at the gene ends were 7 bases for V and 7 bases for J; bases not matched to a gene: 12. CDR3 size: 15 residues. The CDR3 is CASKGGLAGSNEQFF. In DNA, the CDR3 is TGTGCCAGCAAGGGCGGGCTAGCGGGCAGTAATGAGCAGTTCTTC.

The table lists this clonotype with a few counts. The gene calls are TRBV11-3 and TRBJ2-1, with D possibly matching TRBD2 (5 bases). This CDR3 is 13 amino acids long. V was trimmed by 2 bases and J by 6 bases, leaving 8 bases between them. Per the germline V gene, CDR1 is SGHNT and CDR2 is YENEEA. CDR3 DNA: TGTGCCAGCAGCTTAAGGAGGTTCAATGAGCAGTTCTTC. Its translation is CASSLRRFNEQFF.

J is TRBJ2-1 and V is TRBV7-3; tentative D call: TRBD2 (6 bases). Trimming removed 5 bases at V and 4 bases at J, with 18 bases between. CDR3 length: 16 amino acids. Germline values: CDR1 SGHTA, CDR2 FQGTGA. CDR3 DNA sequence: TGTGCCAGCAGCAGAAACAATGGAGGGAGGTACAATGAGCAGTTCTTC. This encodes CASSRNNGGRYNEQFF.

The V and J genes are TRBV5-1 and TRBJ2-3; 13 nucleotides match TRBD2. The junction had 14 bases not matched to a gene; V was cut back by 1 base and J by 3 bases. The CDR3 is 20 amino acids. Germline-derived CDR1 and CDR2 are SGHRS and YFSETQ. CDR3 region: CASSLQPGLAGVRITDTQYF. The CDR3 bases are TGCGCCAGCAGCTTGCAACCCGGACTAGCGGGAGTGAGAATAACAGATACGCAGTATTTT.

This clonotype was seen a handful of times. This chain connects TRBV29-1 to TRBJ2-1; weak D call: TRBD1 (7 bases). This CDR3 region has 15 residues. Germline CDR1 SQVTM, CDR2 ANQGSEA. Trimming cost V 2 bases and J 7 bases, with 18 bases left between them. CDR3 nucleotides: TGCAGCGTTGAATGGGCGGGACAGAGATTAAATGAGCAGTTCTTC. Residues: CSVEWAGQRLNEQFF.

V is TRBV6-5 and J is TRBJ2-6, with unresolved D. Trimming cost V 7 bases and J 3 bases, with 7 bases left between them. CDR1 is MNHEY, CDR2 SVGAGI, per germline. The CDR3 contains 13 residues. The CDR3 protein is CASTTFGANVLTF. CDR3 coding DNA: TGTGCCAGCACCACATTTGGGGCCAACGTCCTGACTTTC.

This sequence joins TRBV6-5 and TRBJ1-1, with D perhaps matching TRBD1 (5 bases). Between the trimmed V and J ends, which lost 2 bases and 2 bases, there was a span of 9 bases. Germline CDR1 is MNHEY and CDR2 is SVGAGI. The CDR3 is made up of 14 amino acids. CDR3 DNA sequence: TGTGCCAGCAGTTACACGGGGGAAAACACTGAAGCTTTCTTT. This sequence encodes CASSYTGENTEAFF.

The V call is TRBV13, the J call TRBJ1-2, with D uncertain. With 2 bases removed from V and 1 base from J, the gap between germline ends came to 11 bases. CDR1 and CDR2 from the germline V gene are PRHDT and FYEKMQ (reference sequence). This CDR3 is 15 amino acids long. For the CDR3, the DNA is TGTGCCAGCAGCTTATTTGGGGATATTAACTATGGCTACACCTTC. The encoded protein is CASSLFGDINYGYTF.

Ten or more counts support this clonotype. The rearrangement uses TRBV5-1 and TRBJ2-1; D not resolved. The V end was cut by 7 bases, the J end by 3 bases, with 11 bases between. Germline CDR1 SGHRS, CDR2 YFSETQ. This CDR3 region has 13 residues. CDR3 DNA: TGCGCCAGCTCGAGTGTTCTCTACAATGAGCAGTTCTTC. Protein product: CASSSVLYNEQFF.

The sample holds many counts of this clonotype. This chain connects TRBV29-1 to TRBJ2-5, with 13 nucleotides matching TRBD2. After removal of 7 bases from V and 2 bases from J, the junction contained 7 bases not matched to a gene. The V gene's germline CDR1 is SQVTM and CDR2 ANQGSEA. There are 15 residues in the CDR3. The DNA for the CDR3 is TGCAGCGCCCGGACTAGCGGGAGTTGGCAAGAGACCCAGTACTTC. This gives the protein CSARTSGSWQETQYF.

The gene calls are TRBV10-3 and TRBJ2-1; perhaps D is TRBD1 or TRBD2 (5 bases each). Germline lookup yields CDR1 ENHRY and CDR2 SYGVKD. Trimming took 10 bases from V and 10 from J, leaving 14 bases between them. The CDR3 totals 11 residues. The CDR3 loop is CATGTPREQFF. The CDR3, as DNA: TGTGCCACAGGGACCCCAAGGGAGCAGTTCTTC.

The gene calls are TRBV24-1 and TRBJ2-1; no firm D call. Germline CDR1 reads KGHDR; CDR2 reads SFDVKD. There are 15 residues in the CDR3. V dropped 0 bases and J dropped 8 bases, with 13 bases sitting between them. The CDR3 is CATSDLESPQDEQFF. The DNA for the CDR3 is TGTGCCACCAGTGATTTGGAGTCTCCCCAAGATGAGCAGTTCTTC.

The rearrangement uses TRBV6-4 and TRBJ2-1; the D gene could be TRBD1 or TRBD2 (5 bases each). The V end lost 3 bases, the J end lost 8 bases, and 17 bases lay between the germline ends. The CDR3 is 15 residues long. The germline V gene encodes CDR1 MRHNA and CDR2 SNTAGT. The CDR3 sequence: CASSEVSGSVYEQFF. The CDR3 DNA reads TGTGCCAGCAGTGAGGTGTCAGGGAGTGTCTATGAGCAGTTCTTC.

This clonotype was detected ten times or more. The chain links TRBV3-1 to TRBJ1-2, with 12 positions matching TRBD1. Germline V CDR1 and CDR2: LGHDT, YNNKEL (reference sequence). The CDR3 runs 15 residues. Germline trimming cut 4 bases from V and 2 bases from J; bases unmatched to any gene: 2. CDR3 sequence (DNA): TGTGCCAGCAGCCCCGGGACAGGGGGCAACTATGGCTACACCTTC. It specifies CASSPGTGGNYGYTF.

V usage is TRBV5-1 and J usage is TRBJ2-3; possible D gene TRBD2, 6 bases. Germline CDR1 is SGHRS and CDR2 is YFSETQ. V gave up 2 bases and J gave up 5 bases, with 15 bases separating them. The CDR3 totals 15 residues. CDR3 sequence: CASSFGTGERDTQYF. The CDR3, as DNA: TGCGCCAGCAGCTTCGGGACTGGGGAACGAGATACGCAGTATTTT. Variable domain in full (rest from reference TRBV5-1 and TRBJ2-3): KAGVTQTPRYLIKTRGQQVTLSCSPISGHRSVSWYQQTPGQGLQFLFEYFSETQRNKGNFPGRFSGRQFSNSRSEMNVSTLELGDSALYLCASSFGTGERDTQYFGPGTRLTVL.